A selection of T cell receptor beta chains follows, all from one sample in a study of beta chain features in type 1 diabetes. The data were produced by immunoSEQ multiplex PCR, yet TCRdb's version contains in-frame clones alone and is incomplete. This table has about 660,000 clones, about 14% appearing once. The sample consisted of naive CD4+ T cells from blood. The origin of the receptors is a man aged 18 to 35 with type 1 diabetes. CDR3s include the opening cysteine and the closing phenylalanine or tryptophan. The order of the fields is clone size, D gene, J gene, V gene, CDR3 protein, CDR3 DNA. A D gene is named only where the DNA matches it firmly. Some rows mark clone size as missing; the rest say once, few, many or name a class of expanded clone.

abundance: NA; d_gene: NA; j_gene: TRBJ2-3; v_gene: TRBV7-2; CDR3aa: CASSSREGDTQYF; CDR3nt: TGTGCCAGCAGCTCCAGAGAGGGAGATACGCAGTATTTT
abundance: NA; d_gene: NA; j_gene: TRBJ1-5; v_gene: TRBV29-1; CDR3aa: CSAQGSDGNQPQHF; CDR3nt: TGCAGCGCCCAGGGAAGCGATGGCAATCAGCCCCAGCATTTT
abundance: NA; d_gene: NA; j_gene: TRBJ1-1; v_gene: TRBV7-6; CDR3aa: CASSAGIMNTEAFF; CDR3nt: TGTGCCAGCAGCGCCGGGATCATGAACACTGAAGCTTTCTTT
abundance: few; d_gene: TRBD1; j_gene: TRBJ2-7; v_gene: TRBV2; CDR3aa: CASSLQGAETYEQYF; CDR3nt: TGTGCCAGCAGCCTACAGGGGGCGGAAACCTACGAGCAGTACTTC
abundance: NA; d_gene: TRBD1; j_gene: TRBJ2-2; v_gene: TRBV4-1; CDR3aa: CASSHERGHPGELFF; CDR3nt: TGCGCCAGCAGCCACGAAAGGGGGCACCCCGGGGAGCTGTTTTTT
abundance: few; d_gene: NA; j_gene: TRBJ1-2; v_gene: TRBV29-1; CDR3aa: CSVVRTDYGYTF; CDR3nt: TGCAGCGTTGTTAGGACAGACTATGGCTACACCTTC
abundance: few; d_gene: NA; j_gene: TRBJ2-1; v_gene: TRBV27; CDR3aa: CASSSLMRQEGNEQFF; CDR3nt: TGTGCCAGCAGTTCGCTAATGAGACAGGAGGGCAATGAGCAGTTCTTC
abundance: NA; d_gene: NA; j_gene: TRBJ1-1; v_gene: TRBV30; CDR3aa: CAWSLNNAEAFF; CDR3nt: TGTGCCTGGAGCCTTAACAATGCTGAAGCTTTCTTT
abundance: few; d_gene: TRBD2; j_gene: TRBJ2-1; v_gene: TRBV5-1; CDR3aa: CASSKTSASYNEQFF; CDR3nt: TGCGCCAGCAGCAAGACTAGCGCGAGTTACAATGAGCAGTTCTTC
abundance: once; d_gene: TRBD2; j_gene: TRBJ2-1; v_gene: TRBV4-1; CDR3aa: CASSQPPTSGGYNEQFF; CDR3nt: TGCGCCAGCAGCCAACCACCGACTAGCGGAGGGTACAATGAGCAGTTCTTC
abundance: NA; d_gene: NA; j_gene: TRBJ1-2; v_gene: TRBV6-5; CDR3aa: CASSLSGYGYTF; CDR3nt: TGTGCCAGCAGTTTATCGGGATATGGCTACACCTTC
abundance: few; d_gene: TRBD1; j_gene: TRBJ2-2; v_gene: TRBV13; CDR3aa: CASSRQGAWTGELFF; CDR3nt: TGTGCCAGCAGCCGGCAGGGGGCATGGACCGGGGAGCTGTTTTTT
abundance: once; d_gene: NA; j_gene: TRBJ2-6; v_gene: TRBV7-7; CDR3aa: CASSLRGPGANVLTF; CDR3nt: TGTGCTAGCAGCTTACGGGGTCCTGGGGCCAACGTCCTGACTTTC
abundance: few; d_gene: NA; j_gene: TRBJ2-7; v_gene: TRBV4-1; CDR3aa: CASSQVAGTAYEQYF; CDR3nt: TGCGCCAGCAGCCAGGTCGCCGGGACTGCCTACGAGCAGTACTTC
abundance: few; d_gene: TRBD1; j_gene: TRBJ2-5; v_gene: TRBV5-1; CDR3aa: CASSLPGQQETQYF; CDR3nt: TGCGCCAGCAGCTTACCGGGACAGCAAGAGACCCAGTACTTC
abundance: few; d_gene: NA; j_gene: TRBJ2-5; v_gene: TRBV5-1; CDR3aa: CASSLERGEETQYF; CDR3nt: TGCGCCAGCAGCTTGGAACGGGGAGAAGAGACCCAGTACTTC
abundance: NA; d_gene: TRBD1; j_gene: TRBJ1-3; v_gene: TRBV7-2; CDR3aa: CASSFGTGSGNTIYF; CDR3nt: TGTGCCAGCAGCTTTGGGACAGGGTCAGGAAACACCATATATTTT
abundance: NA; d_gene: NA; j_gene: TRBJ2-3; v_gene: TRBV5-1; CDR3aa: CASSFESSTDTQYF; CDR3nt: TGCGCCAGCAGCTTTGAGAGCAGCACAGATACGCAGTATTTT
abundance: NA; d_gene: NA; j_gene: TRBJ2-2; v_gene: TRBV5-1; CDR3aa: CASHAPSTGELFF; CDR3nt: TGCGCCAGCCACGCCCCAAGCACCGGGGAGCTGTTTTTT
abundance: few; d_gene: NA; j_gene: TRBJ2-5; v_gene: TRBV29-1; CDR3aa: CSVEDAIPGSEQYF; CDR3nt: TGCAGCGTTGAAGACGCGATACCGGGATCGGAGCAGTACTTC
abundance: NA; d_gene: NA; j_gene: TRBJ2-1; v_gene: TRBV19; CDR3aa: CASSIMASVHEQFF; CDR3nt: TGTGCCAGTAGTATAATGGCTAGTGTACATGAGCAGTTCTTC
abundance: few; d_gene: NA; j_gene: TRBJ1-2; v_gene: TRBV9; CDR3aa: CASSVTDLESQEF; CDR3nt: TGTGCCAGCAGCGTAACGGACTTGGAGTCACAAGAATTC